This T cell receptor beta chain was obtained from a study of OX40 agonist ivuxolimab in advanced cancers. About the study: Given to patients was ivuxolimab, an agonistic anti-OX40 (CD134) antibody. Ivuxolimab doses were 0.01, 0.1, 0.3, 1.5, 3 or 10 mg/kg every 2 weeks. Study results and caveats: Both CD4+ and CD8+ T cell populations in blood had undergone clonal expansion by week 6 at 0.1 to 3.0 mg/kg.

The V end lost 0 bases, the J end lost 0 bases, and 12 bases lay between the germline ends. From germline, CDR1 is SNHLY and CDR2 FYNNEI. The CDR3 contains 18 residues. Using immunoSEQ multiplex PCR, the repertoire was profiled, and TCRdb retains in-frame clones only, with some absent. This sample has around 47,000 clones, with 84% found just once. Collection of blood occurred at baseline, at cycle 4 day 1, and at cycle 7 day 1. To note about this clone: The antigen remains unidentified.

The TCR comes from an adult with an advanced solid tumor such as melanoma, head and neck, liver or kidney cancer. The sample consisted of CD4+ or CD8+ T cells sorted from blood, taken in a trial of the OX40 agonist ivuxolimab. This chain uses TRBV2 with TRBJ2-6; D gene ambiguous. The CDR3 DNA reads TGTGCCAGCAGTGAAGCGGAAGGAATCTTCTCTGGGGCCAACGTCCTGACTTTC. This gives the protein CASSEAEGIFSGANVLTF.